This T cell receptor beta chain was recorded in a study of cytomegalovirus exposure and HLA in healthy donors. Whole-study context: Earlier, 100 million to 120 million unique TCR beta sequences were recovered from approximately 180 million T cells by an analysis.

About this clone: Its matching antigen is unknown.

The PCR made use of 60 Vbeta and 13 Jbeta primers. Repertoires were generated with immunoSEQ multiplex PCR, while TCRdb's copy carries only in-frame clones and drops some. The table records approximately 150,000 clones, 76% of them present only once. General study points: CMV antigen specificity was confirmed in vitro for a few CMV-associated chains. Most CMV-associated TCR beta chains appeared HLA-restricted in a later analysis.

V shed 1 base and J shed 6 bases, with 22 bases lying between them. Germline-derived CDR1 and CDR2 are SGHTA and FQGNSA. The CDR3 sequence is 18 residues long. The material sequenced was PBMCs. This receptor was obtained from a male donor in good health and CMV-seronegative. This chain links TRBV7-2 with TRBJ2-1, with D uncertain. The CDR3 sequence is CASSLDRTPQAQFNEQFF. The CDR3 DNA reads as TGTGCCAGCAGCTTAGACCGAACCCCCCAAGCGCAGTTCAATGAGCAGTTCTTC.